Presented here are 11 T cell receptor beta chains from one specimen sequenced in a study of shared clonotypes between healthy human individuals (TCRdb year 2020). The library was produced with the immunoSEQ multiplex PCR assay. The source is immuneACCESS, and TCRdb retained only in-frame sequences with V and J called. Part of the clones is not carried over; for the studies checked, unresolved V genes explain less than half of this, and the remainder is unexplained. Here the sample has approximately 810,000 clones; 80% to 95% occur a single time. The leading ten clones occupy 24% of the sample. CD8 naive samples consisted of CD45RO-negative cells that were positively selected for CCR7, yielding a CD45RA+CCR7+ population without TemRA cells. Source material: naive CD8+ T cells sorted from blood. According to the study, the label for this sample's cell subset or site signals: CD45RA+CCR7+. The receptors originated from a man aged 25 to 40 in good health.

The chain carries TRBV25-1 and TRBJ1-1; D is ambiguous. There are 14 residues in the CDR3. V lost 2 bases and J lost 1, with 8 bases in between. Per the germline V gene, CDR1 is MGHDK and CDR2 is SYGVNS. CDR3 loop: CASSEMQQNTEAFF. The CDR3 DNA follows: TGTGCCAGCAGTGAAATGCAGCAGAACACTGAAGCTTTCTTT.

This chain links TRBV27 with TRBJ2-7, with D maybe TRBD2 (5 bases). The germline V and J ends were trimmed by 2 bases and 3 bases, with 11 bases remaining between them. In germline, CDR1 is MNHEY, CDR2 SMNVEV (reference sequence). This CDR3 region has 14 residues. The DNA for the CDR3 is TGTGCCAGCAGTTTAGTCGGGATTGGCTACGAGCAGTACTTC. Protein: CASSLVGIGYEQYF.

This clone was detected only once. The CDR3 is CASSLALAGEVEQFF. For the CDR3, the DNA is TGTGCCAGCAGCTTGGCCCTAGCGGGAGAGGTTGAGCAGTTCTTC. The chain uses TRBV5-5 and TRBJ2-1; 10 nucleotides line up with TRBD2. Per the germline V gene, CDR1 is SGHKS and CDR2 is YYEKEE (reference sequence). This CDR3 contains 15 residues. The V gene end was trimmed by 0 bases and the J gene end by 9 bases; junction bases not matched to a gene: 6.

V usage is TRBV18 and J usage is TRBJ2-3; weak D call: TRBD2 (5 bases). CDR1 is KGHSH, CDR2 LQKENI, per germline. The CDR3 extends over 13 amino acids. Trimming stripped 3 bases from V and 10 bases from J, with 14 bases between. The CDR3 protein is CASSPDRGVPQYF. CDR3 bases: TGTGCCAGCTCACCTGACCGGGGAGTCCCGCAGTATTTT. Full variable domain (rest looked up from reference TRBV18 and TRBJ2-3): NAGVMQNPRHLVRRRGQEARLRCSPMKGHSHVYWYRQLPEEGLKFMVYLQKENIIDESGMPKERFSAEFPKEGPSILRIQQVVRGDSAAYFCASSPDRGVPQYFGPGTRLTVL.

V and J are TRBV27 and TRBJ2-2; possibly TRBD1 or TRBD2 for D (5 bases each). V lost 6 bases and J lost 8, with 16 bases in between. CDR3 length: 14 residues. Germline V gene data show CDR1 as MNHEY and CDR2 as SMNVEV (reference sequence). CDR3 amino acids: CASSLTPGAGELFF. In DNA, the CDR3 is TGTGCCAGCAGCCTTACTCCCGGGGCTGGGGAGCTGTTTTTT.

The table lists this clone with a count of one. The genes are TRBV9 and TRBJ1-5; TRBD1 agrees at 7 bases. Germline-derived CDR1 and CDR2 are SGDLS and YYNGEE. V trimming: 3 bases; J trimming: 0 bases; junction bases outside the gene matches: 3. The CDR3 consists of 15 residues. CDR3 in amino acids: CASSEQGDSNQPQHF. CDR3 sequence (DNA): TGTGCCAGCAGCGAGCAGGGGGATAGCAATCAGCCCCAGCATTTT.

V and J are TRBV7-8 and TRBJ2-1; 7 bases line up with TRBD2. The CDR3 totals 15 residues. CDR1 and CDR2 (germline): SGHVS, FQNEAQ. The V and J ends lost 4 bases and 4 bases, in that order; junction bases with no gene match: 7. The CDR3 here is CASSWGAGAYNEQFF. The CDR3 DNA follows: TGTGCCAGCAGCTGGGGTGCGGGAGCATACAATGAGCAGTTCTTC.

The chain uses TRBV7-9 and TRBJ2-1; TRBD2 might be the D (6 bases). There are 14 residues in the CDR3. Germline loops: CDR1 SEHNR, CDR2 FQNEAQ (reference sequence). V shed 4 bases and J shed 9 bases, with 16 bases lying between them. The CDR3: CASSSPGLLGEQFF. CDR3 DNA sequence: TGTGCCAGCAGCTCGCCGGGACTCCTCGGTGAGCAGTTCTTC.

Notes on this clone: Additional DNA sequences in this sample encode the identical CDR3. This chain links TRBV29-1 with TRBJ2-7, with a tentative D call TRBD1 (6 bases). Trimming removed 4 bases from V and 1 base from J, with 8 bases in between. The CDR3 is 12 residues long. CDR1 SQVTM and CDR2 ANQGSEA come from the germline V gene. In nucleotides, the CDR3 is TGCAGCGTTGGGCAGGGGTCCTACGAGCAGTACTTC. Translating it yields CSVGQGSYEQYF.

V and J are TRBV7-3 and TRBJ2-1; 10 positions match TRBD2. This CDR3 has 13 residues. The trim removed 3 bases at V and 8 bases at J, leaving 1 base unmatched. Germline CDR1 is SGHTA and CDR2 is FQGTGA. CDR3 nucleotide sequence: TGTGCCAGCAGCTTCCTAGCGGGAGATGAGCAGTTCTTC. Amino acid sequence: CASSFLAGDEQFF.

Here the CDR3 DNA reads TGTGCCAGCAGCACCCAGATTCTGGTGAGAAGCTCCTACAATGAGCAGTTCTTC. It is translated as CASSTQILVRSSYNEQFF. This chain links TRBV28 with TRBJ2-1; D gene unclear. Trimming removed 6 bases at V and 0 bases at J, with 21 bases between. Germline V gives CDR1 MDHEN, CDR2 SYDVKM. CDR3 length: 18 residues.